These T cell receptor beta chains were read from a single sample in a study of T-cell memory formation after mild COVID-19. MiXCR, run by TCRdb on the 5' RACE reads, gives a single entry per CDR3 protein. The data contain tens of thousands of distinct CDR3 sequences, about 13% of them singletons. Sequencing was done on a sample of PBMCs or a T cell subset sorted from them (not recorded which). The origin of the receptors is an adult woman who had mild COVID-19 (a few samples of this study predate the infection). Cell type and time point are not known. Both conserved end residues are part of each CDR3. The D gene is left open where the match is weak. The size entry is marked missing in some rows and otherwise reads once, few, many or a size class.

size	D	J	V	DNA	CDR3
few	.	TRBJ1-1	TRBV12-5	TGTGCTAGTGGTAAGGGGACCCCTCCGAACACTGAAGCTTTCTTT	CASGKGTPPNTEAFF
few	TRBD1	TRBJ1-2	TRBV12-3/TRBV12-4	TGTGCCAGCAGTTTATATCGGACAGGGATTCCTGGCTACACCTTC	CASSLYRTGIPGYTF
few	.	TRBJ2-1	TRBV11-2	TGTGCCAGCAGCCAGGTTGCGGGAAGTTACAATGAGCAGTTCTTC	CASSQVAGSYNEQFF
.	.	TRBJ2-7	TRBV7-9	TGTGCCAGCAGCCCGAAGCCCATCTACGAGCAGTACTTC	CASSPKPIYEQYF
few	.	TRBJ1-2	TRBV12-3/TRBV12-4	TGTGCCAGCAGTGACTCCACGGGACGGAGAATCTATGGCTACACCTTC	CASSDSTGRRIYGYTF
few	.	TRBJ2-7	TRBV7-3	TGTGCCAGCAGCTTATCCGCCGGGCGTACCTCCTACGAGCAGTACTTC	CASSLSAGRTSYEQYF
.	TRBD2	TRBJ2-1	TRBV7-2	TGTGCCAGCAGCTTCGGACTAGCGGGGTATGAGCAGTTCTTC	CASSFGLAGYEQFF
many	.	TRBJ2-7	TRBV25-1	TGTGCCAGCAGTGTGGGGATTCTATACGAGCAGTACTTC	CASSVGILYEQYF
.	.	TRBJ2-3	TRBV4-1	TGCGCCAGCAGCCACCTTGGGGGGACAGATACGCAGTATTTT	CASSHLGGTDTQYF
.	TRBD1	TRBJ2-1	TRBV7-9	TGTGCCAGCAGCCTTAACGTCGGGACAGGGGATGAGCAGTTCTTC	CASSLNVGTGDEQFF
few	TRBD2	TRBJ2-3	TRBV24-1	TGTGCCACCAGTGATTTCAAGGGACTAGGAAAGGAAGATACGCAGTATTTT	CATSDFKGLGKEDTQYF
many	.	TRBJ2-1	TRBV7-9	TGTGCCAGCAGCTTCGGTGGATTCTCCTACAATGAGCAGTTCTTC	CASSFGGFSYNEQFF
few	.	TRBJ2-1	TRBV9	TGTGCCAGCAGCGCGGGGGACATCTCCTACAATGAGCAGTTCTTC	CASSAGDISYNEQFF
.	.	TRBJ1-6	TRBV28	TGTTCGAGTTCACCCCTCCACTTT	CSSSPLHF
.	TRBD2	TRBJ2-1	TRBV6-5	TGTGCCAGCAGATACAGGGCGGGGGGGTCGAATGAGCAGTTCTTC	CASRYRAGGSNEQFF
few	TRBD2	TRBJ2-1	TRBV11-3	TGTGCCAGCAGCTTGGGGAGACTAGCGGGAGTGACCCCCGCCCATGAGCAGTTCTTC	CASSLGRLAGVTPAHEQFF
.	TRBD2	TRBJ2-3	TRBV9	TGTGCCAGCAGCGTAGAGTGGGGGGGAACAGATACGCAGTATTTT	CASSVEWGGTDTQYF
.	.	TRBJ1-5	TRBV15	TGTGCCACCAGGGACCTTAGCAATCAGCCCCAGCATTTT	CATRDLSNQPQHF
.	.	TRBJ2-3	TRBV7-2	TGTGCCAGCAGCCAAGGGTATAGCATGGGCGCAGATACGCAGTATTTT	CASSQGYSMGADTQYF
many	.	TRBJ2-1	TRBV5-1	TGCGCCAGCAGCTTTGGCCCAAATGAGCAGTTCTTC	CASSFGPNEQFF
few	.	TRBJ2-1	TRBV18	TGTGCCAGCTCACCACCGGAGGGAGAGCAGTTCTTC	CASSPPEGEQFF
few	.	TRBJ2-7	TRBV4-3	TGCGCCAGCAGCCAAGATTCAGGGAGAGGTGCGTACGAGCAGTACTTC	CASSQDSGRGAYEQYF
.	.	TRBJ2-1	TRBV12-3/TRBV12-4	TGTGCCAGCAGTTCTACAGGATTCAATGAGCAGTTCTTC	CASSSTGFNEQFF
.	TRBD1	TRBJ1-5	TRBV6-2/TRBV6-3	TGTGCCAGCAGTTCGGAGACAGGGGGCGTTCAGCCCCAGCATTTT	CASSSETGGVQPQHF
.	TRBD2	TRBJ2-3	TRBV9	TGTGCCAGCAGCGCAGCTAGCGGGGGGTTCACAGATACGCAGTATTTT	CASSAASGGFTDTQYF
once	.	TRBJ1-5	TRBV6-5	TGTGCCAGCAGTTACTCGGGGAGGCAGCCCCAGCATTTT	CASSYSGRQPQHF
few	.	TRBJ2-1	TRBV9	TGTGCCAGCAGCGTCCAAGGTGATGGGTGGGATGAGCAGTTCTTC	CASSVQGDGWDEQFF
few	.	TRBJ2-1	TRBV15	TGTGCCACCAGCCCCGATCTGGGAAGAGGGCGTGGAGAGCAGTTCTTC	CATSPDLGRGRGEQFF
.	TRBD2	TRBJ2-3	TRBV2	TGTGCCAGCAGTTGGGACTACCAACCAGATACGCAGTATTTT	CASSWDYQPDTQYF
.	.	TRBJ2-5	TRBV14	TGTGCCAGCAGGGTGATGGGCGAGACCCAGTACTTC	CASRVMGETQYF
.	.	TRBJ2-1	TRBV5-6	TGTGCCAGCAGCCCTCGGAGGCATGAGCAGTTCTTC	CASSPRRHEQFF
few	.	TRBJ1-1	TRBV5-5	TGTGCCAGCAGCGAAACAGGGTTGTGGATGAACACTGAAGCTTTCTTT	CASSETGLWMNTEAFF
few	.	TRBJ2-7	TRBV27	TGTGCCACCAGGGGGGTCTACTCTTCCGTCTCCTACGAGCAGTACTTC	CATRGVYSSVSYEQYF
.	.	TRBJ2-5	TRBV4-1	TGCGCCAGCAGCCAAGAGGGAGGACAAGAGACCCAGTACTTC	CASSQEGGQETQYF
few	.	TRBJ2-1	TRBV9	TGTGCCAGCAGCGTAGTGGACCGACCCCACTACAATGAGCAGTTCTTC	CASSVVDRPHYNEQFF
few	TRBD1	TRBJ2-7	TRBV29-1	TGCAGCGTTGAAGGAGACAGGGGCTGGTACTTC	CSVEGDRGWYF
few	TRBD2	TRBJ2-3	TRBV2	TGTGCCAGCAGTATGACTAGCGGGTCTAGCGCAGATACGCAGTATTTT	CASSMTSGSSADTQYF
few	.	TRBJ1-1	TRBV29-1	TGCAGCGCGGCGAACACTGAAGCTTTCTTT	CSAANTEAFF
.	.	TRBJ2-7	TRBV30	TGTGCCTATTTGACAGCAGCCTACGAGCAGTACTTC	CAYLTAAYEQYF
.	TRBD2	TRBJ2-1	TRBV11-3	TGTGCCAGCAGCTTACGGTGGCTAGCGGGAGCTGAATACTACAATGAGCAGTTCTTC	CASSLRWLAGAEYYNEQFF
.	.	TRBJ2-5	TRBV4-1	TGCGCCAGCAGCCAAGGTCGAGGAACGGGAGAGACCCAGTACTTC	CASSQGRGTGETQYF
.	.	TRBJ2-1	TRBV5-1	TGCGCCAGCAGCTTGTTCCAGGGGGAGGTTCGATACAATGAGCAGTTCTTC	CASSLFQGEVRYNEQFF
.	TRBD2	TRBJ2-3	TRBV3-1	TGTGCCAGCAGCCAAGACCTAGCGGGAGGGCCCACAGATACGCAGTATTTT	CASSQDLAGGPTDTQYF
few	TRBD2	TRBJ2-1	TRBV5-5	TGTGCCAGCAGCTTTGGAGCGGGAGAGGCCGATGAGCAGTTCTTC	CASSFGAGEADEQFF
few	.	TRBJ2-3	TRBV7-3	TGTGCCAGCAGCTTAAGATCCGGTGGGCTCACAGATACGCAGTATTTT	CASSLRSGGLTDTQYF
.	.	TRBJ1-1	TRBV3-1	TGTGCCAGCAGCCAGGGGTGGACTGATAAAGCTTTCTTT	CASSQGWTDKAFF
many	TRBD2	TRBJ2-5	TRBV4-3	TGCGCCAGCAGCCAGGAATACGGCGGGAGCAGGTACCAAGAGACCCAGTACTTC	CASSQEYGGSRYQETQYF
few	.	TRBJ1-2	TRBV7-2	TGTGCCAGCAGCCCTCGGGGCCTCTATGGCTACACCTTC	CASSPRGLYGYTF
.	TRBD1	TRBJ1-4	TRBV15	TGTGCCACCAGCGAGACAGGGGCGGATGAAAAACTGTTTTTT	CATSETGADEKLFF
many	.	TRBJ2-6	TRBV7-9	TGTGCCAGCAGTTCGAGCCGGGCGTCTGGGGCCAACGTCCTGACTTTC	CASSSSRASGANVLTF
few	.	TRBJ2-1	TRBV7-2	TGTGCCAGCAGCTTAGTGGGGCCGGGCAATGAGCAGTTCTTC	CASSLVGPGNEQFF
once	.	TRBJ2-1	TRBV7-9	TGTGCCAGCGTCTCGCCCCCGGGCGACTCCTACAATGAGCAGTTCTTC	CASVSPPGDSYNEQFF
many	TRBD2	TRBJ2-7	TRBV20-1	TGCAGTGCTAGAGATCGGGTAGCGGGACTCTACGAGCAGTACTTC	CSARDRVAGLYEQYF
.	.	TRBJ1-1	TRBV12-3/TRBV12-4	TGTGCCAGCAGACAACCTACAGTGAACACTGAAGCTTTCTTT	CASRQPTVNTEAFF
.	.	TRBJ2-1	TRBV6-6	TGTGCCAGCTGGAGAGGGGGGCAGTTCTTC	CASWRGGQFF